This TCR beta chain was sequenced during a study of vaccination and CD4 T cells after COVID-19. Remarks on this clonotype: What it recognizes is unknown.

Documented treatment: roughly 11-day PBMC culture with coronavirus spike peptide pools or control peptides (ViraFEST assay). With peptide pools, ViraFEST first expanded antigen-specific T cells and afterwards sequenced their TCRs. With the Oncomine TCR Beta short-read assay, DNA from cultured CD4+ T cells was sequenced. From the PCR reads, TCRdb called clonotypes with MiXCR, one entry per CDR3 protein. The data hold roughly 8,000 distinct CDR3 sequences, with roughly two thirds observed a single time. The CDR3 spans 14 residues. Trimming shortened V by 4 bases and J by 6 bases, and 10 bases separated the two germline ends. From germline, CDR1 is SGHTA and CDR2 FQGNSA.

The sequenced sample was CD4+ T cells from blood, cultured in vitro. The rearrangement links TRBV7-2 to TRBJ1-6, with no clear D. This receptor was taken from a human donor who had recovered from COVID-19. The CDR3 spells CASSSPYSNSPLHF. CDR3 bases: TGTGCCAGCAGCTCTCCCTACAGTAATTCACCCCTCCACTTT. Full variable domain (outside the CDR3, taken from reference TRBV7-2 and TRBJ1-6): GAGVSQSPSNKVTEKGKDVELRCDPISGHTALYWYRQSLGQGLEFLIYFQGNSAPDKSGLPSDRFSAERTGGSVSTLTIQRTQQEDSAVYLCASSSPYSNSPLHFGNGTRLTVT.